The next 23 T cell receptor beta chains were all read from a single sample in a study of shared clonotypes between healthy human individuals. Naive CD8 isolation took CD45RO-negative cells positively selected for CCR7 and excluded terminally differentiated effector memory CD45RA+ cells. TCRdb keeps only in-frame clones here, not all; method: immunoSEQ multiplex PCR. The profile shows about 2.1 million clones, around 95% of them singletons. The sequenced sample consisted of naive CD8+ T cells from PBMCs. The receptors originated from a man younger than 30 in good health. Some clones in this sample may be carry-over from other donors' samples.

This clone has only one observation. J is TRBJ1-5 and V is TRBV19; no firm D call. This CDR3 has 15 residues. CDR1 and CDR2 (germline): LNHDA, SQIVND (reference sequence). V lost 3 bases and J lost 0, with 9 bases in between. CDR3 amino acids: CASSIRLYSNQPQHF. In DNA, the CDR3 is TGTGCCAGTAGTATCCGGTTATATAGCAATCAGCCCCAGCATTTT.

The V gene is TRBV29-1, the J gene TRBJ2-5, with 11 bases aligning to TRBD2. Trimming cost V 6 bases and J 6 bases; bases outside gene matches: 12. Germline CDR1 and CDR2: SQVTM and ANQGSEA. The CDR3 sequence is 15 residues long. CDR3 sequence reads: CSVPLLAGDPKTQYF. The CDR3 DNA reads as TGCAGCGTGCCACTACTAGCGGGAGACCCGAAGACCCAGTACTTC.

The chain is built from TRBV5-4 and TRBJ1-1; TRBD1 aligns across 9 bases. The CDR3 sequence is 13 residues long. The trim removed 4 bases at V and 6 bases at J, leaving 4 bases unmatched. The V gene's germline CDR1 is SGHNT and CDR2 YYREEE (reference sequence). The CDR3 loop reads CASSPDRGPEAFF. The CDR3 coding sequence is TGTGCCAGCAGCCCGGACAGGGGTCCTGAAGCTTTCTTT.

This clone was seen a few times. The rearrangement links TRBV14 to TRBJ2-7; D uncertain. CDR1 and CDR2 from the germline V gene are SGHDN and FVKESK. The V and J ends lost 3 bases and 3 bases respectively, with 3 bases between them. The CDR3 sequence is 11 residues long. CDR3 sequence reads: CASSHNYEQYF. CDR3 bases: TGTGCCAGCAGCCATAACTACGAGCAGTACTTC.

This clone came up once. In DNA form, the CDR3 reads TGTGCCAGCAGTTTATACGGGGGTTCGGGAAACACCATATATTTT. As protein: CASSLYGGSGNTIYF. The gene calls are TRBV27 and TRBJ1-3; maybe TRBD1 (5 bases). Germline lookup yields CDR1 MNHEY and CDR2 SMNVEV (reference sequence). The CDR3 spans 15 residues. V shed 1 base and J shed 4 bases, with 11 bases lying between them.

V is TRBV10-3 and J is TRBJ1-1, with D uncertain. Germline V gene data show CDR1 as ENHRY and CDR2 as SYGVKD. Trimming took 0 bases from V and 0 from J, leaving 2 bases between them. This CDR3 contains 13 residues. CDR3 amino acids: CAISESLNTEAFF. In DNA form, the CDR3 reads TGTGCCATCAGTGAGTCTCTGAACACTGAAGCTTTCTTT.

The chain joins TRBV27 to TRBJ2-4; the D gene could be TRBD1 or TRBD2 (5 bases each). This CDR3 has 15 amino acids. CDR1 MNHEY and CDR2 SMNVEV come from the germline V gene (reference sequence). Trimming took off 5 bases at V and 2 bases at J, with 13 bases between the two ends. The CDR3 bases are TGTGCCAGCAGTGAGGGGCCTCCTACCAAAAACATTCAGTACTTC. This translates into CASSEGPPTKNIQYF.

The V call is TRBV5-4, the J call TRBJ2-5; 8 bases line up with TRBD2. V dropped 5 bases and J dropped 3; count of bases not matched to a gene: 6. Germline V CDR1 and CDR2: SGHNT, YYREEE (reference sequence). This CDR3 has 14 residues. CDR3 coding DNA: TGTGCCAGCAGACAAGGACTAGCAGAAGAGACCCAGTACTTC. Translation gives CASRQGLAEETQYF.

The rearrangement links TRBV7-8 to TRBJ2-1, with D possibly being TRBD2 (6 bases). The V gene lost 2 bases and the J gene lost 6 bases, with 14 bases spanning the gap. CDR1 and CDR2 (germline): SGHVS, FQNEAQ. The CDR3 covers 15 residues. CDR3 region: CASSLMGGGSNEQFF. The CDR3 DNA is TGTGCCAGCAGCTTAATGGGAGGCGGGTCCAATGAGCAGTTCTTC.

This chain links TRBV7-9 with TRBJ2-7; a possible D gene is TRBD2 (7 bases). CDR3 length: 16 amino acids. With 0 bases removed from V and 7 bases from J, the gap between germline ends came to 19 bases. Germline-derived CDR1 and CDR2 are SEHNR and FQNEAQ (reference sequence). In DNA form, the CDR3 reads TGTGCCAGCAGCTTAGCGAGGGGGGAGGGTGAGGAGGAGCAGTACTTC. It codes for CASSLARGEGEEEQYF.

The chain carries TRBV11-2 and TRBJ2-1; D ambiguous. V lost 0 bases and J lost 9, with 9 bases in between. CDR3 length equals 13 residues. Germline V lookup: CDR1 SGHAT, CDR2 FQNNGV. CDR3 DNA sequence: TGTGCCAGCAGCTTAGATCCGGGCGCTGAGCAGTTCTTC. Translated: CASSLDPGAEQFF.

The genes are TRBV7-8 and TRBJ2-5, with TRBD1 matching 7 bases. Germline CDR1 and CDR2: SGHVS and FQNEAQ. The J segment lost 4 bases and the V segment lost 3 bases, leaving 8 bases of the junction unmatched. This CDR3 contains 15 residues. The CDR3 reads CASSFDRVGGETQYF. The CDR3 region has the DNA TGTGCCAGCAGCTTCGACAGGGTAGGGGGAGAGACCCAGTACTTC.

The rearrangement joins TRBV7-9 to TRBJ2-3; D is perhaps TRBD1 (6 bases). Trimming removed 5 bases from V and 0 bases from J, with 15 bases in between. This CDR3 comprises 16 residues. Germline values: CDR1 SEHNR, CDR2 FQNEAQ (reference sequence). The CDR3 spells CASSLPQGLSTDTQYF. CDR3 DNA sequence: TGTGCCAGCAGCCTCCCCCAGGGGCTGAGCACAGATACGCAGTATTTT.

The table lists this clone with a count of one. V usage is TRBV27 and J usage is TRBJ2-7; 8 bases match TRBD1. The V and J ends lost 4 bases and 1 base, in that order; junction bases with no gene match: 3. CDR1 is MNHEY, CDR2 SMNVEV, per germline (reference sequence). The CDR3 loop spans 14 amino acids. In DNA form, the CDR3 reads TGTGCCAGCAGTTCCTGGACAGGGTCCTACGAGCAGTACTTC. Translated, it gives CASSSWTGSYEQYF.

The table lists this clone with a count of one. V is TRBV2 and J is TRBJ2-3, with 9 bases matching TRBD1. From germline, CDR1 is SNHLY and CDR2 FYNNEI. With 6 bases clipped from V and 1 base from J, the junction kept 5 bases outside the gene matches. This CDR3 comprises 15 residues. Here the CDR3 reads CASSPGQGGTDTQYF. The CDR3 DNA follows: TGTGCCAGCAGCCCGGGACAGGGAGGCACAGATACGCAGTATTTT.

The CDR3 reads CASGSSGSTSNEQFF. CDR3 DNA: TGTGCCAGCGGTTCAAGCGGGAGTACATCCAATGAGCAGTTCTTC. The V and J genes are TRBV27 and TRBJ2-1, with TRBD2 matching 8 bases. Germline CDR1 reads MNHEY; CDR2 reads SMNVEV (reference sequence). The CDR3 consists of 15 residues. V dropped 8 bases and J dropped 6; count of bases not matched to a gene: 12.

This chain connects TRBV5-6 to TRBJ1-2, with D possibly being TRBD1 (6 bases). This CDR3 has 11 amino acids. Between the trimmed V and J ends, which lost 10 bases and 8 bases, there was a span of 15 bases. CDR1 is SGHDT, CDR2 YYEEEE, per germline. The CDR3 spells CAGSGGNGYTF. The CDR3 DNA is TGTGCCGGCTCGGGGGGCAACGGCTACACCTTC.

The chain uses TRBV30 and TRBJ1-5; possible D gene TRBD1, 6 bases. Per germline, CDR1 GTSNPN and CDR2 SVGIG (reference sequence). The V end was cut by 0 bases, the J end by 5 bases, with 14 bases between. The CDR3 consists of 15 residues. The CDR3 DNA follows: TGTGCCTGGAGTGTGGGACATAATCTCGATCAGCCCCAGCATTTT. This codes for CAWSVGHNLDQPQHF. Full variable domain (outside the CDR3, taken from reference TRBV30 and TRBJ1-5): SQTIHQWPATLVQPVGSPLSLECTVEGTSNPNLYWYRQAAGRGLQLLFYSVGIGQISSEVPQNLSASRPQDRQFILSSKKLLLSDSGFYLCAWSVGHNLDQPQHFGDGTRLSIL.

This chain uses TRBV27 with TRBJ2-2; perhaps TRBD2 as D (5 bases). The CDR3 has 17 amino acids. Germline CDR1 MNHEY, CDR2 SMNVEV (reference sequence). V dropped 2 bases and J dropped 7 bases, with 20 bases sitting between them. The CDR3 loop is CASSLSAGVESSGELFF. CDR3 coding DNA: TGTGCCAGCAGTTTAAGTGCCGGGGTCGAGTCGAGCGGGGAGCTGTTTTTT.

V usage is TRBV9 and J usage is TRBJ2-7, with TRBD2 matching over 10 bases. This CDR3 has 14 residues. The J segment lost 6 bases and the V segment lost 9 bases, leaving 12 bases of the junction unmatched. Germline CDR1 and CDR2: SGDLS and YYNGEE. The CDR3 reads CATIGSSGRSEQYF. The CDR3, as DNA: TGTGCCACCATAGGGAGTAGCGGGAGGAGCGAGCAGTACTTC.

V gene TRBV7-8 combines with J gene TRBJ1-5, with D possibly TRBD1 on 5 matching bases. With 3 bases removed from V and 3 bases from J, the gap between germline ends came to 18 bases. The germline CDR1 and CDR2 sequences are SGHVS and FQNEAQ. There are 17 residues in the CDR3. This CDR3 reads CASSFGTDANNNQPQHF. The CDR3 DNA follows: TGTGCCAGCAGCTTCGGGACGGATGCCAACAACAATCAGCCCCAGCATTTT. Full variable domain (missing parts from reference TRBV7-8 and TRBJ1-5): GAGVSQSPRYKVAKRGQDVALRCDPISGHVSLFWYQQALGQGPEFLTYFQNEAQLDKSGLPSDRFFAERPEGSVSTLKIQRTQQEDSAVYLCASSFGTDANNNQPQHFGDGTRLSIL.

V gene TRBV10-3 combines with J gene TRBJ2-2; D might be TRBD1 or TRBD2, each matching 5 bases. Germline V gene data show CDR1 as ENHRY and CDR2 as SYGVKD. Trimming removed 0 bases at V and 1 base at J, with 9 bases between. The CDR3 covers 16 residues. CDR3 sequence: CAISESLRGNTGELFF. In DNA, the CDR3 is TGTGCCATCAGTGAGTCGTTGAGGGGGAACACCGGGGAGCTGTTTTTT.

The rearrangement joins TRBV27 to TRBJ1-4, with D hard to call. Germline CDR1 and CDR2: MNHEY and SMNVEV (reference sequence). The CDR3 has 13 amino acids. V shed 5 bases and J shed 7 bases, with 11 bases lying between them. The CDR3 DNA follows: TGTGCCAGCAGTCGGAAAGTGGCTGAAAAACTGTTTTTT. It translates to CASSRKVAEKLFF.